This T cell receptor (beta chain) derives from a study of blood T cells in healthy people across ages. A sample-barcoded 5' primer and a J-beta primer mix were used in a second PCR of about 7 to 11 cycles. Every cDNA molecule bore a tag from a template-switch adaptor containing 12 random nucleotides. TCRdb reprocessed the 5' RACE reads via MiXCR and lists one record per CDR3 protein. The sample lists 1.5 million to 2 million distinct CDR3 sequences, just under 50% occurring once. Study observations and caveats: In the absence of known donor CMV status, changes in expanded clonotypes were possibly confounded.

Each donor supplied roughly 9.2 milliliters of peripheral blood. With each sample, at least 6 micrograms of total RNA were extracted. The CDR3 runs 13 residues. Germline V lookup: CDR1 DFQATT, CDR2 SNEGSKA (reference sequence). Trimming cost V 5 bases and J 4 bases, with 12 bases left between them. This clonotype was observed a few times. Its specificity is not known. The TCR sequence derives from a woman in her 40s in good health. The chain combines TRBV20-1 with TRBJ2-1; D might be TRBD2 (5 bases). The source material was blood. The CDR3 reads CSALALRYNEQFF. CDR3 in DNA: TGCAGTGCTTTAGCGCTGCGGTACAATGAGCAGTTCTTC.